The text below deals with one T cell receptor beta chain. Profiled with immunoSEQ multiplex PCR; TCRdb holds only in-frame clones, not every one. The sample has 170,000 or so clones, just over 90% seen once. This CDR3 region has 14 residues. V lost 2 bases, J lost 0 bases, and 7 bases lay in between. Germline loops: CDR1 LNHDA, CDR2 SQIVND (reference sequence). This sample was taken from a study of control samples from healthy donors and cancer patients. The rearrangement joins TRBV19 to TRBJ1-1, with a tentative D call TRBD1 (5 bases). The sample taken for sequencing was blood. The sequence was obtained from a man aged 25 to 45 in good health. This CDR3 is CASSIRGLNTEAFF. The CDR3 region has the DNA TGTGCCAGTAGTATACGGGGGTTGAACACTGAAGCTTTCTTT.